This TCR beta chain was retrieved from a study of T cell clonality in common variable immunodeficiency. Findings of the study overall: CVID subjects showed higher TCRbeta clonality than healthy controls.

This clone has just a few counts. Its antigen is still unknown. Profiling relied on immunoSEQ multiplex PCR, and the TCRdb table lists in-frame clones only, not all of them. The sample yields tens of thousands of clones, without any singletons. The sample was peripheral blood mononuclear cells. The receptor was isolated from a person aged 18-69 years in good health.

The DNA read from the CDR3 is TGTGCCAGCATTTATAGAGAAGAGACG. Amino acids: CASIYREET. The whole CDR3 sequence reads CASIYREETQYF. The V and J genes are TRBV2 and TRBJ2-3; no reliable D call. The read terminates 3 residues before the CDR3 end, so the remaining end is supplied by the germline J gene. Per germline, CDR1 SNHLY and CDR2 FYNNEI. The CDR3 totals 12 residues. Combining the CDR3 with reference TRBV2 and TRBJ2-3 gives the whole variable domain EPEVTQTPSHQVTQMGQEVILRCVPISNHLYFYWYRQILGQKVEFLVSFYNNEISEKSEIFDDQFSVERPDGSNFTLKIRSTKLEDSAMYFCASIYREETQYFGPGTRLTVL.